These 25 T cell receptor beta chains were sequenced from one sample in a study of CD8 T cells in ankylosing spondylitis. Using its own MiXCR run on the 5' RACE reads, TCRdb lists one record per CDR3 protein. The sample carries some 250,000 distinct CDR3 sequences, roughly 25% recorded once. Sequenced: blood, either unsorted or a sorted T cell fraction (not recorded which). These receptors came from a male donor with ankylosing spondylitis or in good health (not recorded which).

This clonotype was seen repeatedly, ten times or more. The rearrangement links TRBV6-1 to TRBJ1-6; D ambiguous. V was cut by 6 bases and J by 9 bases, with 9 bases left in between. Looked up from germline, CDR1 is MNHNS and CDR2 is SASEGT. The CDR3 sequence is 12 residues long. CDR3 region: CASRPGLSPLHF. As DNA, the CDR3 is TGTGCCAGCAGACCGGGCCTTTCACCCCTCCACTTT.

This chain uses TRBV10-3 with TRBJ2-1; 15 nucleotides match TRBD2. J lost 9 bases, V lost 6 bases, and 21 bases had no gene match. The germline V gene encodes CDR1 ENHRY and CDR2 SYGVKD. The CDR3 spans 20 residues. CDR3 amino acids: CAISERTSGGASQVLSEQFF. For the CDR3, the DNA is TGTGCCATCAGCGAGAGGACTAGCGGGGGGGCCTCACAGGTACTCAGTGAGCAGTTCTTC.

This clonotype was seen many times. The genes are TRBV12-3 or TRBV12-4 and TRBJ2-1, with 7 positions matching TRBD1. The junction had 8 bases not matched to a gene; V was cut back by 5 bases and J by 4 bases. The CDR3 length is 15 residues. Here the CDR3 reads CASSRGDSAYNEQFF. The CDR3 DNA reads as TGTGCCAGCAGTCGAGGGGACAGCGCGTACAATGAGCAGTTCTTC.

This sequence joins TRBV12-3 or TRBV12-4 and TRBJ2-3, with D possibly TRBD1 on 5 matching bases. This CDR3 is built from 14 residues. V lost 3 bases and J lost 2, with 9 bases in between. The CDR3 is CASSLGPSTDTQYF. The CDR3 coding sequence is TGTGCCAGCAGTTTGGGGCCATCCACAGATACGCAGTATTTT.

This clonotype was counted at least ten times. The chain uses TRBV20-1 and TRBJ1-5; D is unresolved. CDR3 length equals 13 residues. Germline V gives CDR1 DFQATT, CDR2 SNEGSKA (reference sequence). Deletions cut 3 bases from V and 0 bases from J, with 6 bases between. DNA for the CDR3: TGCAGTGCTAGCACAGCTAGCAATCAGCCCCAGCATTTT. Protein: CSASTASNQPQHF.

The chain is built from TRBV12-3 or TRBV12-4 and TRBJ2-6; D remains unclear. The CDR3 runs to 14 residues. V shed 8 bases and J shed 0 bases, with 8 bases lying between them. CDR3 in amino acids: CASQQSSGANVLTF. CDR3 sequence (DNA): TGTGCCAGCCAACAAAGCTCTGGGGCCAACGTCCTGACTTTC.

This clonotype was seen a few times. This chain joins TRBV6-1 and TRBJ1-2, with no clear D. CDR1 and CDR2 from the germline V gene are MNHNS and SASEGT. V dropped 7 bases and J dropped 1 base, with 13 bases sitting between them. The CDR3 consists of 14 residues. CDR3 coding DNA: TGTGCCAGCACCCGGACGGGGATTAACTATGGCTACACCTTC. Translated, it gives CASTRTGINYGYTF.

The V call is TRBV5-1, the J call TRBJ2-2; no clear D. V was pared by 1 base and J by 0 bases, with 7 bases between. This CDR3 comprises 15 residues. CDR1 and CDR2 from the germline V gene are SGHRS and YFSETQ. The CDR3 sequence is CASSLPTANTGELFF. CDR3 nucleotides: TGCGCCAGCAGCTTGCCCACAGCGAACACCGGGGAGCTGTTTTTT.

This clonotype was seen repeatedly, ten times or more. The chain employs TRBV20-1 and TRBJ2-5; TRBD1 matches 8 bases. The V gene's germline CDR1 is DFQATT and CDR2 SNEGSKA (reference sequence). Unmatched junction bases numbered 8, after V lost 3 bases and J lost 5 bases. This CDR3 has 14 amino acids. The CDR3 nucleotides read TGCAGTGCTAGTACGCAGGGGGCTGTGGAGACCCAGTACTTC. Translated, it gives CSASTQGAVETQYF.

V gene TRBV6-1 combines with J gene TRBJ2-7; a weak D match, TRBD1 (6 bases). V gave up 6 bases and J gave up 2 bases, with 20 bases separating them. The CDR3 sequence is 16 residues long. Germline V gene sequence: CDR1 MNHNS, CDR2 SASEGT. The CDR3 DNA follows: TGTGCCAGCAGCCCAGGGGTGGGCGGAAAGGCCTACGAGCAGTACTTC. It encodes CASSPGVGGKAYEQYF.

The genes are TRBV20-1 and TRBJ1-1, with TRBD1 matching 7 bases. After removal of 2 bases from V and 0 bases from J, the junction contained 3 bases not matched to a gene. The CDR3 covers 14 residues. CDR1 DFQATT and CDR2 SNEGSKA come from the germline V gene (reference sequence). CDR3 residues: CSARKQGMNTEAFF. The CDR3 coding sequence is TGCAGTGCTAGAAAACAGGGGATGAACACTGAAGCTTTCTTT.

The rearrangement joins TRBV7-6 to TRBJ2-5; no firm D call. The V and J ends lost 5 bases and 5 bases respectively, with 12 bases between them. The CDR3 is 13 residues long. The germline V gene has CDR1 SGHVS and CDR2 FNYEAQ. CDR3 sequence: CASSAGLGETQYF. Written as DNA, the CDR3 is TGTGCCAGCAGCGCCGGATTGGGGGAGACCCAGTACTTC.

This clonotype was observed at least ten times. The chain recombines TRBV20-1 with TRBJ2-5; 13 nucleotides agree with TRBD2. Trimming cost V 6 bases and J 12 bases; bases outside gene matches: 13. The germline CDR1 and CDR2 sequences are DFQATT and SNEGSKA (reference sequence). CDR3 length: 14 residues. The CDR3 spells CSAKTSGGYTPEYF. The CDR3 bases are TGCAGTGCAAAGACTAGCGGGGGGTATACGCCCGAGTACTTC.

This clonotype was found a few times. The chain uses TRBV20-1 and TRBJ1-6; possibly TRBD1 for D (5 bases). The CDR3 consists of 14 residues. Per germline, CDR1 DFQATT and CDR2 SNEGSKA (reference sequence). Trimming shortened V by 3 bases and J by 6 bases, and 12 bases separated the two germline ends. The CDR3 coding sequence is TGCAGTGCTAGGAGCAGGGTTAGTAATTCACCCCTCCACTTT. Protein product: CSARSRVSNSPLHF.

This clonotype was counted between two and nine times. The chain has TRBV20-1 and TRBJ2-3; no clear D gene. Trimming took 8 bases from V and 2 from J, leaving 17 bases between them. The CDR3 covers 14 residues. Germline V CDR1 and CDR2: DFQATT, SNEGSKA (reference sequence). CDR3: CSLAPTRFTDTQYF. CDR3 bases: TGCAGTCTTGCCCCAACACGGTTCACAGATACGCAGTATTTT.

This clonotype occurred a few times. J is TRBJ2-1 and V is TRBV10-3; D tentatively reads TRBD1 or TRBD2 (6 bases each). Germline CDR1 is ENHRY and CDR2 is SYGVKD. This CDR3 contains 17 residues. The V end lost 2 bases, the J end lost 0 bases, and 14 bases lay between the germline ends. CDR3 DNA sequence: TGTGCCATCAGTGAGGACGGAGGGGGTGGCTCCTACAATGAGCAGTTCTTC. Translation: CAISEDGGGGSYNEQFF.

This clonotype was detected a few times. This sequence joins TRBV20-1 and TRBJ2-3, with 16 bases matching TRBD2. The length of the CDR3 is 18 residues. Germline assignment: CDR1 DFQATT and CDR2 SNEGSKA (reference sequence). The trim removed 3 bases at V and 4 bases at J, leaving 10 bases unmatched. The chain's CDR3 is CSARTGTSGGANPDTQYF. The CDR3 region has the DNA TGCAGTGCTAGGACCGGGACTAGCGGGGGGGCGAATCCAGATACGCAGTATTTT.

This chain links TRBV29-1 with TRBJ2-1; D might be TRBD1 (6 bases). CDR1 SQVTM and CDR2 ANQGSEA come from the germline V gene. Between the trimmed V and J ends, which lost 0 bases and 5 bases, there was a span of 11 bases. The length of the CDR3 is 14 residues. The CDR3 here is CSVEDRGGDNEQFF. DNA for the CDR3: TGCAGCGTTGAAGACAGGGGTGGAGACAATGAGCAGTTCTTC.

This clonotype was seen only once. This chain joins TRBV4-2 and TRBJ2-7; 7 nucleotides line up with TRBD1. The trim removed 3 bases at V and 2 bases at J, leaving 7 bases unmatched. CDR3 length equals 15 residues. Germline V lookup: CDR1 LGHNA, CDR2 YNFKEQ. The chain's CDR3 is CASSQTGQTTYEQYF. The CDR3, as DNA: TGTGCCAGCAGCCAGACGGGACAGACCACCTACGAGCAGTACTTC.

The V gene is TRBV12-3 or TRBV12-4, the J gene TRBJ2-2, with D perhaps matching TRBD1 (5 bases). Trimming pared 6 bases from V and 4 bases from J, leaving 21 bases between. The CDR3 spans 17 residues. The CDR3 sequence: CASRRSTAGRITGELFF. The CDR3 DNA reads as TGTGCCAGCAGGCGGTCGACAGCCGGTAGGATCACCGGGGAGCTGTTTTTT.

This clonotype was seen ten or more times. The chain couples TRBV20-1 to TRBJ2-5; D assignment may be TRBD1 or TRBD2 (7 bases each). CDR3 length equals 13 residues. Germline-derived CDR1 and CDR2 are DFQATT and SNEGSKA (reference sequence). CDR3: CTAGRGQEETQYF. In nucleotides, the CDR3 is TGCACCGCAGGGAGGGGGCAGGAGGAGACCCAGTACTTC.

Comments on this clonotype: Sequence at one end of the junction differs from germline and may be a read error. The chain links TRBV11-1 to TRBJ1-1; D is ambiguous. In germline, CDR1 is SGHAT, CDR2 FQDESV (reference sequence). This CDR3 has 14 amino acids. CDR3 residues: CASSSPTLNTEAFF. CDR3 DNA: TGCGCCAGCAGCTCCCCGACACTAAACACTGAAGCTTTCTTT.

V and J are TRBV24-1 and TRBJ2-5; TRBD1 agrees at 7 bases. J lost 4 bases, V lost 4 bases, and 2 bases had no gene match. Germline CDR1 KGHDR, CDR2 SFDVKD. There are 13 residues in the CDR3. CDR3 protein: CATSEQGPETQYF. In nucleotides, the CDR3 is TGTGCCACCAGTGAACAGGGGCCAGAGACCCAGTACTTC.

This chain's CDR3 is CASSPLSGGLGELFF. CDR3 bases: TGTGCCAGTAGTCCCCTTAGCGGGGGCCTCGGGGAGCTGTTTTTT. The chain joins TRBV19 to TRBJ2-2, with TRBD2 matching 9 bases. This CDR3 has 15 amino acids. Germline V lookup: CDR1 LNHDA, CDR2 SQIVND (reference sequence). J gave up 7 bases and V 5 bases, and 8 bases lay outside the gene matches.

There are a few counts of this clonotype. The chain employs TRBV20-1 and TRBJ2-7; 12 bases fit TRBD1. CDR1 DFQATT and CDR2 SNEGSKA come from the germline V gene (reference sequence). This CDR3 contains 13 residues. After removal of 6 bases from V and 7 bases from J, the junction contained 7 bases not matched to a gene. CDR3 residues: CSAGGQGAVEQYF. CDR3 DNA: TGCAGTGCAGGGGGACAGGGGGCGGTTGAGCAGTACTTC.